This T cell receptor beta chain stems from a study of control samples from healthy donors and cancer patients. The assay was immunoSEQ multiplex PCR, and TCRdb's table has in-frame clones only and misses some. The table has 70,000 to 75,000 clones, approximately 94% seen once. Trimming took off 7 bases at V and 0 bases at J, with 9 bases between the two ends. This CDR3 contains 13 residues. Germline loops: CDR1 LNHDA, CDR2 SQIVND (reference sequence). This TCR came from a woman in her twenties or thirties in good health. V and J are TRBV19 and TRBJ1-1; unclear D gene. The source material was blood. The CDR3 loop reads CASTVNMNTEAFF. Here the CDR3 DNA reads TGTGCCAGTACCGTCAATATGAACACTGAAGCTTTCTTT.